This section outlines one T cell receptor beta chain sequence together with its context. Its antigen remains undetermined. Within one base of it there is no much larger clone, and no base qualities were kept. Genomic DNA was isolated from the sorted cells so that the TCRbeta CDR3 region could be sequenced. The immunoSEQ Assay was used to sequence the TCRbeta CDR3 regions. The source is immuneACCESS, and TCRdb retained only in-frame sequences with V and J called. Part of the clones is not carried over; for the studies checked, unresolved V genes explain less than half of this, and the remainder is unexplained. The table for this sample lists approximately 31,000 clones; 70% to 90% of them were counted only once. The ten largest clones add up to 58% of the sample. The data were obtained in a study of OX40 agonist ivuxolimab in advanced cancers. As for the study more broadly: Ivuxolimab was an agonistic, fully human IgG2 monoclonal antibody directed against OX40 (CD134), a costimulatory receptor. In the dose-escalation cohort, 70% to 90% of patients were male, and the mean age was approximately 60 years with a range of roughly 20 to 80. The paper describes the monotherapy dose-escalation part (N = 52 patients) of the phase I trial of ivuxolimab. Of the approximately 50 dose-escalation patients, hepatocellular carcinoma was present in approximately 20, melanoma in approximately 15, renal cell carcinoma in 9 and head and neck cancer in 9. Peripheral TCRbeta sequencing was intended to test whether TCR sequence diversity was altered and clonal T-cell expansion was caused by ivuxolimab. Prior anti-PD-1, anti-PD-L1 or anti-CTLA-4 therapy was permitted, and checkpoint inhibitors had been received by 30% to 40% of dose-escalation patients. Intravenous ivuxolimab was administered to patients every 2 weeks at six dose levels: 0.01, 0.1, 0.3, 1.5, 3 and 10 mg/kg. Partial responses occurred in three dose-escalation patients: two with cutaneous melanoma and one with hepatocellular carcinoma.

Patients with a history of autoimmune disease or receiving systemic immunosuppression were excluded from the trial. Peripheral blood for TCR sequencing was collected from all dose cohorts at baseline, on cycle 4 day 1, and on cycle 7 day 1. Samples came from an open-label, multicenter, first-in-human phase I dose-escalation trial of ivuxolimab. Adults with locally advanced or metastatic head and neck squamous cell, hepatocellular, melanoma or renal cell carcinoma were enrolled in the trial. Before TCR sequencing, CD4+ T cells and CD8+ T cells from peripheral blood were sorted into separate populations. The CDR3 spans 12 residues, from the cysteine through the phenylalanine. The CDR3 DNA has 36 bases and is translated from base 1. V is shortened by 1 base, J by 12 bases, and the region joining them spans 10 bases. CDR1 and CDR2, looked up from the germline V gene, are SGHTA and FQGNSA. The research as a whole found: At doses of 0.1 to 3.0 mg/kg, clonal expansion of both CD4+ and CD8+ T cells in blood was seen between baseline and week 6. Low levels of normalized T-cell clonal expansion were also seen in some patients who did not respond. In the 0.1-3.0 mg/kg groups, partial responders had among the lowest normalized peripheral clonal expansion, particularly in CD8+ T cells. Antigen specificity was not determined for the clonally expanded peripheral T cells. On average, CD8+ T cells showed more expanded clones than CD4+ T cells after ivuxolimab.

The sequence was collected from an adult with an advanced solid tumor such as melanoma, head and neck, liver or kidney cancer. Here the chain combines TRBV7-2 and TRBJ2-1, with TRBD1 perhaps the D gene, on 6 matching bases. Sample: CD4+ or CD8+ T cells sorted from blood, taken in a trial of the OX40 agonist ivuxolimab. CDR3 sequence: CASSLELTGQFF. In nucleotide form, the sequence is TGTGCCAGCAGCTTAGAGTTGACAGGGCAGTTCTTC.